This TCR beta chain was identified during a study of OX40 agonist ivuxolimab in advanced cancers. Study as a whole: Antecedent anti-PD-1, anti-PD-L1 or anti-CTLA-4 therapy was permissible, with about 39% having received some. Three dose-escalation patients had partial responses: one with hepatocellular carcinoma and two with cutaneous melanoma.

Germline V gene lookup returns CDR1 SGHTA and CDR2 FQGTGA. V lost 5 bases and J lost 2, with 10 bases in between. The CDR3 length is 15 residues. The study, taken as a whole, reports: Clonal expansion was seen in CD4+ and CD8+ blood T cells by week 6 at 0.1 to 3.0 mg/kg. A proportion of nonresponders additionally exhibited low normalized T-cell clonal expansion.

Measured with immunoSEQ multiplex PCR; TCRdb has only the in-frame clones, and not every one. The sample shows around 26,000 clones, 70% to 90% of them seen only once. Only one count was recorded for this clone. Its specificity is unknown. The sequenced sample was CD4+ or CD8+ T cells sorted from blood, obtained in a trial of the OX40 agonist ivuxolimab. The chain is built from TRBV7-3 and TRBJ1-6; no clear D. This receptor was taken from an adult with an advanced solid tumor such as melanoma, head and neck, liver or kidney cancer. The CDR3 nucleotides are TGTGCCAGCAGCGGTCAGGTAACCTATAATTCACCCCTCCACTTT. Translating it yields CASSGQVTYNSPLHF.